This paragraph covers one T cell receptor beta chain sequence. No antigen is known for it. The CDR3 spans 15 residues. Per germline, CDR1 SGHDT and CDR2 YYEEEE. Trimming stripped 2 bases from V and 6 bases from J, with 15 bases between. Here immunoSEQ multiplex PCR was the method, and the copy in TCRdb shows in-frame clones only, minus some. The data contain some 100,000 clones, around 95% of them singletons. These data come from a study of siplizumab effects on memory and regulatory T cells. Broader study findings: Confirmation that proliferating Tregs from siplizumab cultures had suppressive function was not obtained. The study found naive T cells seemingly more diverse than memory cells and seemingly major alloresponse contributors.

The sequencing sample was made of Tregs sorted from blood. J is TRBJ1-5 and V is TRBV5-6; no clear D. This clonotype was sampled from a human donor in good health. The CDR3 loop is CASSLKGGVTQPQHF. The CDR3 bases are TGTGCCAGCAGCTTAAAGGGCGGGGTAACTCAGCCCCAGCATTTT.